The next 32 T cell receptor beta chains were all read from a single sample in a study of blood T cell repertoires in COVID-19. Clones were read by immunoSEQ multiplex PCR, and TCRdb kept only the in-frame ones, dropping some. The sample carries 130,000 to 150,000 clones, about four fifths recorded once. Sequenced input: PBMCs or T cells enriched from blood (not recorded which). Source of these receptors: a middle-aged man who had recovered from COVID-19.

V gene TRBV5-1 combines with J gene TRBJ1-6; maybe TRBD1 (6 bases). CDR1 and CDR2 (germline): SGHRS, YFSETQ. Trimming removed 1 base at V and 5 bases at J, with 10 bases between. The CDR3 has 15 amino acids. Written as DNA, the CDR3 is TGCGCCAGCAGCTTGTTCGCAGGGGATAATTCACCCCTCCACTTT. Amino acids: CASSLFAGDNSPLHF.

The genes are TRBV19 and TRBJ1-2; D is perhaps TRBD1 (6 bases). Per the germline V gene, CDR1 is LNHDA and CDR2 is SQIVND (reference sequence). The ends were cut back, 5 bases at V and 6 bases at J, with 19 bases in the middle. There are 15 residues in the CDR3. The CDR3 protein is CASSAETTGQNGYTF. CDR3 in DNA: TGTGCCAGTAGTGCCGAAACTACAGGGCAAAATGGCTACACCTTC.

The chain joins TRBV9 to TRBJ2-3, with TRBD1 matching over 7 bases. Germline-derived CDR1 and CDR2 are SGDLS and YYNGEE. CDR3 length: 17 amino acids. Losses at the gene ends were 0 bases for V and 0 bases for J; bases not matched to a gene: 7. The CDR3 loop is CASSVVGQPQSTDTQYF. In DNA, the CDR3 is TGTGCCAGCAGCGTAGTGGGACAGCCCCAAAGCACAGATACGCAGTATTTT.

The J gene is TRBJ1-5, the V gene TRBV9, with D perhaps TRBD1 (6 bases). The CDR3 consists of 16 residues. Per the germline V gene, CDR1 is SGDLS and CDR2 is YYNGEE. The V gene lost 4 bases and the J gene lost 4 bases, with 18 bases spanning the gap. The CDR3 sequence: CASSKGAGGRNQPQHF. The DNA of the CDR3 is TGTGCCAGCAGCAAAGGAGCGGGGGGGCGAAATCAGCCCCAGCATTTT.

The CDR3 coding sequence is TGTGCCAGCAGCTCGTCCGGGACAGGGGGCAGGGGGGAGCTGTTTTTT. It is translated as CASSSSGTGGRGELFF. J is TRBJ2-2 and V is TRBV7-6, with 12 bases aligning to TRBD1. V lost 4 bases to trimming and J lost 8 bases; unmatched junction nucleotides: 8. Per the germline V gene, CDR1 is SGHVS and CDR2 is FNYEAQ. The CDR3 runs 16 residues.

The V gene is TRBV2, the J gene TRBJ2-5, with D possibly matching TRBD2 (5 bases). The V gene's germline CDR1 is SNHLY and CDR2 FYNNEI. V lost 2 bases and J 2 bases, leaving 9 bases between the germline ends. The CDR3 has 14 residues. This CDR3 reads CASSERTSQETQYF. The CDR3 nucleotides read TGTGCCAGCAGTGAAAGGACTTCTCAAGAGACCCAGTACTTC.

This clone was seen only once. The V call is TRBV10-3, the J call TRBJ2-7; D remains ambiguous. This CDR3 is built from 14 residues. Trimming left V 2 bases short and J 5 bases short, with 13 bases between. Germline V lookup: CDR1 ENHRY, CDR2 SYGVKD. The CDR3 DNA sequence: TGTGCCATCAGTGAGACAGATCCTTGGGACGAGCAGTACTTC. Its translation: CAISETDPWDEQYF.

The count of this clone is one. The rearrangement uses TRBV11-2 and TRBJ2-3; tentative D call: TRBD2 (6 bases). V lost 2 bases to trimming and J lost 1 base, with 10 bases between them. The CDR3 length is 15 residues. The germline gives CDR1 SGHAT, CDR2 FQNNGV. In DNA, the CDR3 is TGTGCCAGCAGCTTATCGTGGGGGGGCACAGATACGCAGTATTTT. It is translated as CASSLSWGGTDTQYF.

The chain uses TRBV4-1 and TRBJ1-5; 11 positions match TRBD1. Germline loops: CDR1 MGHRA, CDR2 YSYEKL. Trimming removed 4 bases from V and 6 bases from J; junction bases left unmatched: 5. The CDR3 extends over 15 amino acids. This CDR3 reads CASSPGQGAIQPQHF. The CDR3 DNA follows: TGCGCCAGCAGCCCCGGACAGGGGGCGATTCAGCCCCAGCATTTT.

J is TRBJ1-3 and V is TRBV5-1; D gene uncertain. CDR1 is SGHRS and CDR2 is YFSETQ in the germline V gene. V gave up 3 bases and J gave up 0 bases, with 13 bases separating them. The CDR3 is made up of 16 amino acids. In DNA, the CDR3 is TGCGCCAGCAGCTCCCACTCCGGAGGCTCTGGAAACACCATATATTTT. Encoded protein: CASSSHSGGSGNTIYF.

The chain joins TRBV4-3 to TRBJ1-2; 12 nucleotides line up with TRBD1. Germline-derived CDR1 and CDR2 are LGHNA and YSLEER. With 2 bases clipped from V and 4 bases from J, the junction kept 8 bases outside the gene matches. This CDR3 has 17 amino acids. Here the CDR3 reads CASSQPGTGGEVYGYTF. Written as DNA, the CDR3 is TGCGCCAGCAGCCAACCTGGGACAGGGGGCGAGGTCTATGGCTACACCTTC.

The gene calls are TRBV11-3 and TRBJ2-3; 13 positions match TRBD2. V dropped 4 bases and J dropped 5; count of bases not matched to a gene: 6. The CDR3 spans 16 residues. Germline lookup yields CDR1 SGHNT and CDR2 YENEEA. For the CDR3, the DNA is TGTGCCAGCAGCTCGGGGACTAGCGGGGCAAGAGATACGCAGTATTTT. Translating it yields CASSSGTSGARDTQYF.

This chain connects TRBV23-1 to TRBJ2-4; D might be TRBD2 (6 bases). TRBV23-1 is an ORF, with its function uncertain. The CDR3 is 17 amino acids. Trimming pared 3 bases from V and 0 bases from J, leaving 15 bases between. CDR3 sequence (DNA): TGCGCCAGCAGTCAGCCGGGACTTCGGCTAGCCAAAAACATTCAGTACTTC. Its protein product is CASSQPGLRLAKNIQYF.

The CDR3 spells CASSSRVTDTQYF. The CDR3 region has the DNA TGTGCCAGCAGCTCCAGGGTTACAGATACGCAGTATTTT. V is TRBV7-2 and J is TRBJ2-3, with a weak D call TRBD1 (5 bases). CDR1 is SGHTA and CDR2 is FQGNSA in the germline V gene. The CDR3 has 13 residues. V was shortened by 4 bases and J by 3 bases, with 8 bases between the two germline ends. Using reference TRBV7-2 and TRBJ2-3 for the parts outside the CDR3, the full variable domain is GAGVSQSPSNKVTEKGKDVELRCDPISGHTALYWYRQSLGQGLEFLIYFQGNSAPDKSGLPSDRFSAERTGGSVSTLTIQRTQQEDSAVYLCASSSRVTDTQYFGPGTRLTVL.

This clone was seen just once. The chain has TRBV27 and TRBJ2-7; 7 bases are shared with TRBD2. There are 14 residues in the CDR3. CDR1 MNHEY and CDR2 SMNVEV come from the germline V gene (reference sequence). The ends lost 3 bases at V and 0 bases at J; junction bases unmatched: 2. The chain's CDR3 is CASSFSGVSYEQYF. CDR3 DNA sequence: TGTGCCAGCAGTTTCAGCGGGGTCTCCTACGAGCAGTACTTC.

The genes are TRBV15 and TRBJ2-2; D unclear. Between the trimmed V and J ends, which lost 0 bases and 0 bases, there was a span of 5 bases. The CDR3 covers 15 residues. Germline V gene lookup returns CDR1 LNHNV and CDR2 YYDKDF (reference sequence). This CDR3 is CATSRDIANTGELFF. The CDR3 region has the DNA TGTGCCACCAGCAGAGACATTGCGAACACCGGGGAGCTGTTTTTT.

This clone was picked up one time. The chain couples TRBV12-3 or TRBV12-4 to TRBJ1-1; D ambiguous. The CDR3 is made up of 12 amino acids. The V gene lost 5 bases and the J gene lost 6 bases, with 10 bases spanning the gap. The chain's CDR3 is CASSARHAEAFF. CDR3 sequence (DNA): TGTGCCAGCAGTGCCAGACACGCTGAAGCTTTCTTT.

This sequence joins TRBV28 and TRBJ2-5, with 7 nucleotides matching TRBD2. The CDR3 runs 14 residues. Germline V CDR1 and CDR2: MDHEN, SYDVKM. Germline trimming cut 6 bases from V and 5 bases from J; bases unmatched to any gene: 9. The CDR3 coding sequence is TGTGCCAGCAGCCAACATCACGGGGGGGAGACCCAGTACTTC. Amino acid sequence: CASSQHHGGETQYF.

The chain links TRBV21-1 to TRBJ2-7; TRBD2, as called in the table, went unchecked against the DNA. TRBV21-1 is a documented pseudogene. The CDR3 covers 15 residues. The CDR3 region has the DNA TGTGCCAGCAGCAAATACCCACTCCCCACCTACGAGCAGTACTTC. Translating gives CASSKYPLPTYEQYF.

The rearrangement uses TRBV7-3 and TRBJ2-5; 9 bases are shared with TRBD2. Germline V gene sequence: CDR1 SGHTA, CDR2 FQGTGA. The CDR3 is made up of 15 amino acids. V shed 6 bases, J shed 2 bases, and the junction held 7 bases outside the gene matches. In DNA form, the CDR3 reads TGTGCCAGCAGTTTCCTAGCGGGGTTTCAAGAGACCCAGTACTTC. Amino acids: CASSFLAGFQETQYF.

This sequence joins TRBV6-2 or TRBV6-3 and TRBJ1-5, with 11 positions matching TRBD1. This CDR3 comprises 15 residues. CDR1 MNHEY and CDR2 SVGEGT come from the germline V gene. V lost 5 bases and J lost 6; bases outside the gene matches: 6. CDR3 DNA: TGTGCCAGCAGTACCCGGGACAGGGGGATTCAGCCCCAGCATTTT. Encoded protein: CASSTRDRGIQPQHF.

This clone was seen once. The junction departs from the called germline gene at one end, perhaps through a read error. The genes are TRBV7-7 and TRBJ2-5; no clear D. Per the germline V gene, CDR1 is SSHAT and CDR2 is FNYEAQ (reference sequence). The CDR3 contains 13 residues. CDR3 loop: CASSLGVAETQYF. For the CDR3, the DNA is TGTGCTAGCAGCTTAGGAGTCGCAGAGACCCAGTACTTC.

The gene calls are TRBV5-4 and TRBJ2-7, with a possible D match to TRBD2 (5 bases). The length of the CDR3 is 13 residues. The V gene lost 3 bases and the J gene lost 3 bases, with 10 bases spanning the gap. CDR1 is SGHNT and CDR2 is YYREEE in the germline V gene (reference sequence). The CDR3, as DNA: TGTGCCAGCAGCTCGGGGTCTATCTACGAGCAGTACTTC. Its translation: CASSSGSIYEQYF.

In its sample, this clone was seen a few times. The chain carries TRBV21-1 and TRBJ1-5. TRBV21-1 counts as a pseudogene. CDR3 length equals 14 residues. The CDR3 protein is CAAAAMRSNQPQHF. CDR3 coding DNA: TGTGCGGCGGCGGCAATGAGGAGCAATCAGCCCCAGCATTTT.

The rearrangement links TRBV15 to TRBJ1-5; D is perhaps TRBD1 (5 bases). Trimming removed 0 bases at V and 2 bases at J, with 20 bases between. The CDR3 extends over 19 amino acids. CDR1 is LNHNV, CDR2 YYDKDF, per germline (reference sequence). The CDR3 coding sequence is TGTGCCACCAGCAGAGATCTAACAGGCGTTAGGGGTGGCAATCAGCCCCAGCATTTT. Translating it yields CATSRDLTGVRGGNQPQHF.

V usage is TRBV7-9 and J usage is TRBJ2-1, with TRBD2 as a possible D gene (6 bases). Germline V gene lookup returns CDR1 SEHNR and CDR2 FQNEAQ (reference sequence). The germline V and J ends were trimmed by 4 bases and 8 bases, with 18 bases remaining between them. The CDR3 is made up of 15 amino acids. The CDR3 sequence is CASSWTQDYIDEQFF. In DNA form, the CDR3 reads TGTGCCAGCAGCTGGACGCAGGACTATATCGATGAGCAGTTCTTC.

The V call is TRBV7-3, the J call TRBJ2-2, with TRBD1 matching 11 bases. Germline V CDR1 and CDR2: SGHTA, FQGTGA. V lost 6 bases to trimming and J lost 6 bases; unmatched junction nucleotides: 3. The length of the CDR3 is 14 residues. CDR3 amino acids: CASSQDRGPGELFF. The CDR3 DNA sequence: TGTGCCAGCAGTCAGGACAGGGGGCCCGGGGAGCTGTTTTTT.

By share of the sample, this clone is medium-sized (0.01 to 0.1%). The V gene is TRBV6-1, the J gene TRBJ1-1, with 11 bases identical to TRBD1. The ends lost 1 base at V and 4 bases at J; junction bases unmatched: 5. The CDR3 has 16 residues. Germline loops: CDR1 MNHNS, CDR2 SASEGT. CDR3 nucleotides: TGTGCCAGCAGTGAAGGGGCCGGGACAGGGGGCACTGAAGCTTTCTTT. Amino acid sequence: CASSEGAGTGGTEAFF.

This chain links TRBV7-8 with TRBJ2-1; maybe TRBD2 (7 bases). The CDR3 is 18 amino acids. CDR1 and CDR2 from the germline V gene are SGHVS and FQNEAQ. Trimming removed 5 bases from V and 3 bases from J, with 23 bases in between. The CDR3 loop reads CASSARAAGGGRYNEQFF. In nucleotides, the CDR3 is TGTGCCAGCAGCGCTAGGGCCGCGGGCGGGGGCCGCTACAATGAGCAGTTCTTC.

This clone was seen a handful of times. The chain carries TRBV21-1 and TRBJ1-5; no check of the table's D call, TRBD1, against the DNA was made. TRBV21-1 is a recognized pseudogene. The CDR3 length is 14 residues. The DNA for the CDR3 is TGTGCCAGCAGGTCACATTGGCATCATCAGCCCCAGCATTTT. Translating it yields CASRSHWHHQPQHF.

The rearrangement uses TRBV7-2 and TRBJ2-3; a weak D match, TRBD1 (6 bases). V lost 8 bases, J lost 5 bases, and 23 bases lay in between. The CDR3 consists of 16 residues. The germline V gene encodes CDR1 SGHTA and CDR2 FQGNSA. The CDR3, as DNA: TGTGCCAGCTGCGCCAGGGGCAGGCCTGGGGGAGATACGCAGTATTTT. Amino acid sequence: CASCARGRPGGDTQYF. The whole variable domain, remainder taken from reference TRBV7-2 and TRBJ2-3, is GAGVSQSPSNKVTEKGKDVELRCDPISGHTALYWYRQSLGQGLEFLIYFQGNSAPDKSGLPSDRFSAERTGGSVSTLTIQRTQQEDSAVYLCASCARGRPGGDTQYFGPGTRLTVL.

This clone was observed a single time. The rearrangement joins TRBV24-1 to TRBJ2-2; D possibly corresponds to TRBD1 (6 bases). V lost 2 bases and J 0 bases, leaving 9 bases between the germline ends. From germline, CDR1 is KGHDR and CDR2 SFDVKD. The CDR3 is made up of 16 amino acids. In DNA form, the CDR3 reads TGTGCCACCAGTGATTACAGGGACGCGAACACCGGGGAGCTGTTTTTT. It yields the protein CATSDYRDANTGELFF.